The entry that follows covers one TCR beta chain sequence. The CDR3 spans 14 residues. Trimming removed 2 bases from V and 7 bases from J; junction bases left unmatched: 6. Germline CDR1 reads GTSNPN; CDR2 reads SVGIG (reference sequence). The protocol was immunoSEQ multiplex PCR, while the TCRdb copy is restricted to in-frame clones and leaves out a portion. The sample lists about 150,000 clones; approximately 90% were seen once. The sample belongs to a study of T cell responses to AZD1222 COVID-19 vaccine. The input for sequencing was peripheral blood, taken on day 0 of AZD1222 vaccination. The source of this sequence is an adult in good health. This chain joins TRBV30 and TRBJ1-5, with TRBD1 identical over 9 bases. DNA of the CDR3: TGTGCCTGGAGTCAAGGACAGGGGAAACAGCCCCAGCATTTT. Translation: CAWSQGQGKQPQHF.